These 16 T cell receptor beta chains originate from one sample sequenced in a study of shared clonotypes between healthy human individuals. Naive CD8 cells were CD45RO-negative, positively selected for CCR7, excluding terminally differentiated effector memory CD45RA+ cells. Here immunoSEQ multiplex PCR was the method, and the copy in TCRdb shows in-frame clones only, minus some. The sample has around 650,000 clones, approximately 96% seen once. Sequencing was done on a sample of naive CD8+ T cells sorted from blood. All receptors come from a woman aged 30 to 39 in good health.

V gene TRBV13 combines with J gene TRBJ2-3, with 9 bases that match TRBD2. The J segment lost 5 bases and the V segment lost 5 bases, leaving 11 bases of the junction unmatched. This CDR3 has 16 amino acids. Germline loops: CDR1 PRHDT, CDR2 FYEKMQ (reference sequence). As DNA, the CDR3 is TGTGCCAGCAGCCGCTCGGAACTAGCGGGCCGAGATACGCAGTATTTT. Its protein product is CASSRSELAGRDTQYF.

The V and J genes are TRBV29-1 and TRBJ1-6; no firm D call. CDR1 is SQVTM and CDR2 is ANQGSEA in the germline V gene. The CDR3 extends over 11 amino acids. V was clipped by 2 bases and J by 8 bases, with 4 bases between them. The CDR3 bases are TGCAGCGTTGAAAGGTATTCACCCCTCCACTTT. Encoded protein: CSVERYSPLHF.

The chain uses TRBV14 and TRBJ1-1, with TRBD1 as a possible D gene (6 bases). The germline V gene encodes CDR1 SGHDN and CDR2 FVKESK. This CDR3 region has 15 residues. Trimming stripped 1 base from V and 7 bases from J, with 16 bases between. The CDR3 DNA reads TGTGCCAGCAGCCAAGTTACAGGGTTCCCCATTGAAGCTTTCTTT. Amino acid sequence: CASSQVTGFPIEAFF.

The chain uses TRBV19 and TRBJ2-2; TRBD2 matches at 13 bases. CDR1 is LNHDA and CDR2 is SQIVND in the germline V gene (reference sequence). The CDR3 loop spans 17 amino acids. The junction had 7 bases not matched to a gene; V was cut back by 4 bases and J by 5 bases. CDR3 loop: CASSKGLAGVGTGELFF. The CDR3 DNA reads TGTGCCAGTAGTAAAGGACTAGCGGGAGTAGGAACCGGGGAGCTGTTTTTT.

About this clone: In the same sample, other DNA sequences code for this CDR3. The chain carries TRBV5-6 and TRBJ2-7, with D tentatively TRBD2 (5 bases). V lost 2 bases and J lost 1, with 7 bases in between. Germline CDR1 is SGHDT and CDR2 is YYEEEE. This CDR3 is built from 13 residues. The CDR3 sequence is CASSFGLSYEQYF. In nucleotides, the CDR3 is TGTGCCAGCAGCTTTGGACTTTCCTACGAGCAGTACTTC.

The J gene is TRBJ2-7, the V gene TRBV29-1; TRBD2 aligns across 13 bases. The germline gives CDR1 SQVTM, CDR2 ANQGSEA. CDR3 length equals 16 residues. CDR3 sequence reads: CSGVGLAGPGGYEQYF. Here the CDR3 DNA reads TGCAGTGGAGTGGGACTAGCGGGACCCGGGGGCTACGAGCAGTACTTC.

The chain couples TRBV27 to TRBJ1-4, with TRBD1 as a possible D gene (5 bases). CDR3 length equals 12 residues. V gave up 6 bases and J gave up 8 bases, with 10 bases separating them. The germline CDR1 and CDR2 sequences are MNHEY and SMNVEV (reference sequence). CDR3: CASRSQGEKLFF. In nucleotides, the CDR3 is TGTGCCAGCAGGTCCCAGGGCGAAAAACTGTTTTTT. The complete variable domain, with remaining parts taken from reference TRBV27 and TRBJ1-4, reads EAQVTQNPRYLITVTGKKLTVTCSQNMNHEYMSWYRQDPGLGLRQIYYSMNVEVTDKGDVPEGYKVSRKEKRNFPLILESPSPNQTSLYFCASRSQGEKLFFGSGTQLSVL.

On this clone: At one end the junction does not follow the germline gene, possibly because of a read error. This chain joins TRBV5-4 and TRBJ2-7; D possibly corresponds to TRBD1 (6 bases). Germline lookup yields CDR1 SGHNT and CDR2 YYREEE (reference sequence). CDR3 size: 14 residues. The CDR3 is CASSLGQASYKQYF. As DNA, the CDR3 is TGTGCCAGCAGCTTGGGACAGGCCTCCTACAAGCAGTACTTC.

CDR3 loop: CASSMLAGDWETQYF. CDR3 coding DNA: TGTGCCAGTAGTATGCTAGCGGGAGATTGGGAGACCCAGTACTTC. This chain connects TRBV19 to TRBJ2-5; 10 positions agree with TRBD2. CDR3 length equals 15 residues. Germline V gives CDR1 LNHDA, CDR2 SQIVND (reference sequence). V lost 3 bases and J lost 5; bases outside the gene matches: 6.

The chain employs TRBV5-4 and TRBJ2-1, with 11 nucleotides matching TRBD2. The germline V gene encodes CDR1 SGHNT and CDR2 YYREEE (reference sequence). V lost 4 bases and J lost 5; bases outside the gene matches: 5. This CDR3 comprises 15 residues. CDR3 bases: TGTGCCAGCAGCGTAAGACTAGCGGGACACAATGAGCAGTTCTTC. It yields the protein CASSVRLAGHNEQFF.

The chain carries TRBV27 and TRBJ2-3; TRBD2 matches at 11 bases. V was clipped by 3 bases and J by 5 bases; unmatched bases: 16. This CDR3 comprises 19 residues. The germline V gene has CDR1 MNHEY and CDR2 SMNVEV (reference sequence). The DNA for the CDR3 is TGTGCCAGCAGTTTCCTCGGGACTAGCGGAGCGGACGAGGTAGATACGCAGTATTTT. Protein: CASSFLGTSGADEVDTQYF.

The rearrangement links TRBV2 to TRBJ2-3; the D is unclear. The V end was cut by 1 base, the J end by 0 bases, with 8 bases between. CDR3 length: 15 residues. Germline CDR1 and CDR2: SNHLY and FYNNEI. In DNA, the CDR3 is TGTGCCAGCAGTGAAGGATTTTCTAGCACAGATACGCAGTATTTT. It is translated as CASSEGFSSTDTQYF.

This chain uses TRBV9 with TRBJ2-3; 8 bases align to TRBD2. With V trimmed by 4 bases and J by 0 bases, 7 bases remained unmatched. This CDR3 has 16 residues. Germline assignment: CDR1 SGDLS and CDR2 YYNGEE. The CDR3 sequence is CASSLRRGASTDTQYF. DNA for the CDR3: TGTGCCAGCAGCTTAAGGCGGGGGGCTAGCACAGATACGCAGTATTTT.

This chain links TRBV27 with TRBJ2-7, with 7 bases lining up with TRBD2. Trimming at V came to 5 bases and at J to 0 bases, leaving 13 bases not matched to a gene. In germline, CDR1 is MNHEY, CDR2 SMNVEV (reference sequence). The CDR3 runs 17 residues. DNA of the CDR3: TGTGCCAGCAGTCCCTCCTTATTTAGGGAGGGCTCCTACGAGCAGTACTTC. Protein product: CASSPSLFREGSYEQYF.

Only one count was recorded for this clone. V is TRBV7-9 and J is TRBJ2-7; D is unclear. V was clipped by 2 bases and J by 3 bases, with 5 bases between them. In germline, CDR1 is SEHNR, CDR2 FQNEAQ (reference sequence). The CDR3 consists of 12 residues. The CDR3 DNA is TGTGCCAGCAGCTTAAACAGCTACGAGCAGTACTTC. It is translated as CASSLNSYEQYF.

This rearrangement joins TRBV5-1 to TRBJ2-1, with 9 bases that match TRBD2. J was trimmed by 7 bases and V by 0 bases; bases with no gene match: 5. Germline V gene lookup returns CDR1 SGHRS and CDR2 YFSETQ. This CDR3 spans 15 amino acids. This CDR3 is CASSLVSGRENEQFF. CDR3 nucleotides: TGCGCCAGCAGCTTGGTTAGCGGGAGAGAAAATGAGCAGTTCTTC. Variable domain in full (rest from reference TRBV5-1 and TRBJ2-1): KAGVTQTPRYLIKTRGQQVTLSCSPISGHRSVSWYQQTPGQGLQFLFEYFSETQRNKGNFPGRFSGRQFSNSRSEMNVSTLELGDSALYLCASSLVSGRENEQFFGPGTRLTVL.